This T cell receptor (beta chain) stems from a study of monozygotic twins with inflammatory bowel disease. Study-level points and caveats: On the inverse Simpson index, IBD patients scored lower for TCRbeta diversity than healthy co-twins. The sharing of clonotypes with others was lower in IBD patients than in healthy twins, especially with disease activity. For repertoire similarity, concordant twins did not differ from discordant twins, possibly because power was limited.

On this clonotype itself: Antigen unknown.

Eight separate reactions per sample served to make cDNA. For each CDR3 protein, TCRdb gives one entry from its re-call of the 5' RACE reads, without DNA. The data show 300,000 to 450,000 distinct CDR3 sequences, and the top ten clones hold around 2.6%. The receptor's source is a human donor with ulcerative colitis or Crohn's disease, or a healthy co-twin of an affected twin (not recorded which). Material for sequencing was blood.

The CDR3 loop is CASRVTRVTDTQYF. The V call is TRBV6-2 or TRBV6-3, the J call TRBJ2-3; TCRdb outputs TRBD2, but without DNA this stays unchecked. Germline V gene sequence: CDR1 MNHEY, CDR2 SVGEGT. This CDR3 contains 14 residues.